This T cell receptor beta chain was documented in a study of blood T cell repertoires in COVID-19. The wider study: Samples came from the United States, Italy and Spain, spanning acute and convalescent COVID-19. T cells, B-cell-depleted T cells, or PBMCs supplied cDNA or gDNA.

CDR1 and CDR2 from the germline V gene are SEHNR and FQNEAQ (reference sequence). The CDR3 covers 17 residues. The V segment lost 5 bases and the J segment 2 bases; nucleotides outside the gene matches: 6. Authors' processing steps: Amplification with reference gene primers provided the estimates of nucleated cell counts. Sequenced by immunoSEQ multiplex PCR; TCRdb stores in-frame clones only, minus some. V, J and clone size are those of that table, while D and trimming were read from the DNA. The sample consists of over 250,000 clones, about 87% of them appearing once. The chain has TRBV7-9 and TRBJ2-3; 14 bases agree with TRBD2. Sample: peripheral blood. The clonotype comes from a woman aged 40-49 years who had recovered from COVID-19. The CDR3 DNA reads as TGTGCCAGCAGCGACGGGACTAGCGGGGGACCCACAGATACGCAGTATTTT. Protein product: CASSDGTSGGPTDTQYF.